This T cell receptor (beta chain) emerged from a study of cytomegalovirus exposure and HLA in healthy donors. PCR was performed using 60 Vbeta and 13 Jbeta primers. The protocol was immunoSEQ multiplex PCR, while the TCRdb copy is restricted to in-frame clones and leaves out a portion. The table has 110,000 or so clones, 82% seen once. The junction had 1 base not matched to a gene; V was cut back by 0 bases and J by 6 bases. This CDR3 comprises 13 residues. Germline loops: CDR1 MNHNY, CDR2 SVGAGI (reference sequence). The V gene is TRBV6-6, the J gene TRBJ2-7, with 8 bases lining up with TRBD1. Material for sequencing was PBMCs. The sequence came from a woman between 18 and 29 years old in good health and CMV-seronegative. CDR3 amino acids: CASSYSTGVEQYF. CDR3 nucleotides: TGTGCCAGCAGTTACTCGACAGGGGTCGAGCAGTACTTC.